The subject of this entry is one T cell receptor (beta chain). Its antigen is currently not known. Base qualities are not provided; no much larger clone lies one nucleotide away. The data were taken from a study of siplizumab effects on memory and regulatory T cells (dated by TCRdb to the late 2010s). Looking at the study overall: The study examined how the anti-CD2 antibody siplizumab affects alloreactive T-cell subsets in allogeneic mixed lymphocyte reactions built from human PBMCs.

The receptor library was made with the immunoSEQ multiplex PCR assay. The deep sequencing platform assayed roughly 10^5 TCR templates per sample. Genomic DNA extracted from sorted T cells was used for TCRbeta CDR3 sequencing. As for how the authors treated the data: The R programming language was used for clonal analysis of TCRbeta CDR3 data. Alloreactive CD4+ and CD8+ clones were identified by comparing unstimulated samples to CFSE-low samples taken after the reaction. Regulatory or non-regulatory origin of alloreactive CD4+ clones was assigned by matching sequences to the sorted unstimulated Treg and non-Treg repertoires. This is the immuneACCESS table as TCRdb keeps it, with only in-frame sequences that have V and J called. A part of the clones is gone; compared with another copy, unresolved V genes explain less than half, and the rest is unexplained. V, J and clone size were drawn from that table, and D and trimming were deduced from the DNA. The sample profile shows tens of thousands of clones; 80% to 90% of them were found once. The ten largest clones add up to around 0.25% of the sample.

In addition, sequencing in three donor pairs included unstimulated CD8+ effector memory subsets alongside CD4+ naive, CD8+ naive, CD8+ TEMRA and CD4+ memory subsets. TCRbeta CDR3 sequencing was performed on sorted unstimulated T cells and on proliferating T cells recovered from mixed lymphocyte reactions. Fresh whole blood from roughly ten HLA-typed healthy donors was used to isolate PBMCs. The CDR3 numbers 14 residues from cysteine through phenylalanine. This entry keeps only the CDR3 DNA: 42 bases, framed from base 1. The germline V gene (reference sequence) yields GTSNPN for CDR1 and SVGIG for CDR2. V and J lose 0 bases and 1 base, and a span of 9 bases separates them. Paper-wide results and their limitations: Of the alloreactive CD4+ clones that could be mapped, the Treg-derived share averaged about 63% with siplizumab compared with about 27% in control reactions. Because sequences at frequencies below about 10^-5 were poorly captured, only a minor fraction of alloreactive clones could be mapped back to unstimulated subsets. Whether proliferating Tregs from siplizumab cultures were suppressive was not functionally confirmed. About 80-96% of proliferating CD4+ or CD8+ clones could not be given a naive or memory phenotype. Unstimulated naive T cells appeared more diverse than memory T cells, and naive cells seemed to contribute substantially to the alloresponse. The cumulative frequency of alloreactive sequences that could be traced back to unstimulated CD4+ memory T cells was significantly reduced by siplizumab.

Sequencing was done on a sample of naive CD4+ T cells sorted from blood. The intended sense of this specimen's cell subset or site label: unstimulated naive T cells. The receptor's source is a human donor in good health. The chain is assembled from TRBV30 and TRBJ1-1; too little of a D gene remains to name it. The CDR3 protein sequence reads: CAWSVGTKNTEAFF. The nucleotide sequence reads TGTGCCTGGAGTGTAGGAACGAAGAACACTGAAGCTTTCTTT.